This T cell receptor beta chain was identified during a study of T cells in localized non-small cell lung cancer. Method: immunoSEQ multiplex PCR; TCRdb's copy keeps in-frame clones and lacks some. The data show about 45,000 clones, about 91% seen once. V gave up 0 bases and J gave up 1 base, with 6 bases separating them. Germline loops: CDR1 MNHEY, CDR2 SVGAGI. The CDR3 covers 14 residues. This clone was observed once. As yet, its antigen is unknown. Whole-study findings and limits: Tumor trailed uninvolved adjacent lung in T cell clonality, which peaked there. Median detection of top 100 tumor clones in adjacent lung was over 45 clones. The study sequenced only one region of the tumor. As a result, intratumor heterogeneity could not be excluded and remains possible. There was an association of higher blood T cell density with longer overall survival.

This clonotype was sampled from a woman between 35 and 75 years old with stage II lung adenocarcinoma. Material: PBMCs, obtained before any cancer treatment. The J gene is TRBJ1-1, the V gene TRBV6-5; tentative D call: TRBD1 (6 bases). The CDR3 bases are TGTGCCAGCAGTTACTCAGGGGGGAACACTGAAGCTTTCTTT. It codes for CASSYSGGNTEAFF.